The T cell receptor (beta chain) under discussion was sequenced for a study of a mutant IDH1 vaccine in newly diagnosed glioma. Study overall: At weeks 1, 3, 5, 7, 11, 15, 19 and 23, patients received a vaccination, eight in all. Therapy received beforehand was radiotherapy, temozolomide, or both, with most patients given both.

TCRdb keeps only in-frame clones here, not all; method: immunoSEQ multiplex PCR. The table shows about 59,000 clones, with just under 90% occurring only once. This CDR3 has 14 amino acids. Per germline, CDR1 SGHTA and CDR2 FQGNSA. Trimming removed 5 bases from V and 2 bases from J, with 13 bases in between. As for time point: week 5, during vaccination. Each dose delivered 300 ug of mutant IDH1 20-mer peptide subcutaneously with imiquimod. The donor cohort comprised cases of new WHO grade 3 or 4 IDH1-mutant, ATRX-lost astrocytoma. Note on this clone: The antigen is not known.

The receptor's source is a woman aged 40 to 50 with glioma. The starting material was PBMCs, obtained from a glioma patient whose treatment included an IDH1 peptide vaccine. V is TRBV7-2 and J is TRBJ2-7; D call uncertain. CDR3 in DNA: TGTGCCAGCAGCCATTCCGACACAACCTACGAGCAGTACTTC. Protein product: CASSHSDTTYEQYF.